These 32 T cell receptor beta chains were sequenced from one sample in a study of neoadjuvant anti-PD-1 for oral cavity cancer (dated by TCRdb to about 2021). The time point label for this specimen denotes: after neoadjuvant nivolumab, at surgical resection. Library prep was done by the immunoSEQ multiplex PCR assay. TCRdb re-hosts the immuneACCESS table, in-frame sequences only. Its copies lack some clones; in the studies checked, an unresolved V gene accounts for under half of them, and the cause for the rest is not known. The sample table holds 40,000 to 50,000 clones, of which about three quarters were seen once. The ten top clones hold approximately 4.8% of the sample. The material sequenced was PBMCs, taken after nivolumab (anti-PD-1) treatment. The source is a person aged 35-79 years with oral cavity squamous cell carcinoma.

The DNA for the CDR3 is TGTGCCAGCAGCTCAGTAGGGTCTGCAACTAATGAAAAACTGTTTTTT. Translated: CASSSVGSATNEKLFF. V is TRBV7-2 and J is TRBJ1-4; unclear D gene. CDR3 length: 16 amino acids. Trimming took 4 bases from V and 0 from J, leaving 12 bases between them. Germline-derived CDR1 and CDR2 are SGHTA and FQGNSA.

The chain has TRBV6-1 and TRBJ2-5, with 9 bases identical to TRBD1. This CDR3 region has 15 residues. Germline CDR1 MNHNS, CDR2 SASEGT. V was clipped by 5 bases and J by 5 bases; unmatched bases: 9. CDR3 loop: CASSSTGGSRETQYF. The CDR3 coding sequence is TGTGCCAGCAGTTCTACAGGGGGCAGTCGGGAGACCCAGTACTTC.

In its sample, this clone was seen once. This rearrangement joins TRBV30 to TRBJ2-1; D might be TRBD2 (5 bases). Germline V gene sequence: CDR1 GTSNPN, CDR2 SVGIG (reference sequence). Trimming stripped 7 bases from V and 5 bases from J, with 12 bases between. This CDR3 contains 12 residues. CDR3 DNA: TGTGCCTTTTCTGTAGCGAACAATGAGCAGTTCTTC. Protein sequence: CAFSVANNEQFF.

The chain uses TRBV5-6 and TRBJ2-1; a possible D gene is TRBD1 (5 bases). From germline, CDR1 is SGHDT and CDR2 YYEEEE. The CDR3 runs 16 residues. V was clipped by 4 bases and J by 2 bases, with 16 bases between them. CDR3 in amino acids: CASSTYDSLTYNEQFF. CDR3 in DNA: TGTGCCAGCAGCACATATGACAGCTTAACCTACAATGAGCAGTTCTTC.

The rearrangement joins TRBV29-1 to TRBJ2-1; possible D gene TRBD1, 6 bases. The CDR3 loop spans 14 amino acids. The V gene lost 7 bases and the J gene lost 6 bases, with 19 bases spanning the gap. Germline CDR1 SQVTM, CDR2 ANQGSEA. CDR3 in DNA: TGCAGCGCCGAGACAGCCCAAGGGGGCAATGAGCAGTTCTTC. Residues: CSAETAQGGNEQFF.

This chain joins TRBV7-9 and TRBJ2-3, with TRBD1 matching over 10 bases. Germline V gives CDR1 SEHNR, CDR2 FQNEAQ (reference sequence). V was pared by 4 bases and J by 3 bases, with 4 bases of the junction left unmatched. The CDR3 length is 15 residues. Here the CDR3 reads CASSSDRGRTDTQYF. In DNA, the CDR3 is TGTGCCAGCAGCTCCGACAGGGGGCGAACAGATACGCAGTATTTT.

The chain combines TRBV28 with TRBJ1-1, with D perhaps matching TRBD1 (5 bases). Germline V gene lookup returns CDR1 MDHEN and CDR2 SYDVKM. The V end lost 6 bases, the J end lost 6 bases, and 8 bases lay between the germline ends. This CDR3 region has 11 residues. This chain's CDR3 is CASRGRPEAFF. CDR3 DNA sequence: TGTGCCAGCAGGGGGCGTCCTGAAGCTTTCTTT.

CDR3 residues: CASSFNRTGPLDYGYTF. The CDR3 DNA is TGTGCCAGCAGCTTTAACCGGACAGGGCCTCTAGACTATGGCTACACCTTC. The V call is TRBV11-2, the J call TRBJ1-2; 8 bases align to TRBD1. V lost 3 bases to trimming and J lost 3 bases; unmatched junction nucleotides: 12. The CDR3 spans 17 residues. The germline gives CDR1 SGHAT, CDR2 FQNNGV.

The rearrangement joins TRBV18 to TRBJ2-2; D may match TRBD1 or TRBD2 (6 bases each). Trimming left V 3 bases short and J 4 bases short, with 12 bases between. The CDR3 is 15 amino acids. CDR1 and CDR2 (germline): KGHSH, LQKENI. This CDR3 reads CASSPGGSGTGELFF. In DNA form, the CDR3 reads TGTGCCAGCTCACCGGGGGGCTCGGGCACCGGGGAGCTGTTTTTT.

The chain employs TRBV28 and TRBJ2-5, with D uncertain. This CDR3 has 13 amino acids. V lost 6 bases and J 5 bases, leaving 13 bases between the germline ends. Germline V gene data show CDR1 as MDHEN and CDR2 as SYDVKM. CDR3 bases: TGTGCCAGCAGCCCGACGACAAGGGAGACCCAGTACTTC. This encodes CASSPTTRETQYF.

The table lists this clone with a count of one. This chain uses TRBV19 with TRBJ2-2, with 7 bases matching TRBD1. The CDR3 runs to 15 residues. Germline values: CDR1 LNHDA, CDR2 SQIVND (reference sequence). With V trimmed by 4 bases and J by 1 base, 3 bases remained unmatched. For the CDR3, the DNA is TGTGCCAGTAGTACTCGGACAGGGAACACCGGGGAGCTGTTTTTT. Its protein is CASSTRTGNTGELFF.

This chain connects TRBV7-6 to TRBJ1-2; tentative D call: TRBD1 (5 bases). V was cut by 7 bases and J by 6 bases, with 15 bases left in between. CDR1 is SGHVS and CDR2 is FNYEAQ in the germline V gene. The CDR3 totals 13 residues. CDR3 sequence (DNA): TGTGCCAGCACCTCGGGGGGTGGAGATGGCTACACCTTC. This gives the protein CASTSGGGDGYTF.

This chain links TRBV2 with TRBJ2-2, with D possibly matching TRBD2 (6 bases). Germline CDR1 reads SNHLY; CDR2 reads FYNNEI. This CDR3 comprises 14 residues. Trimming left V 7 bases short and J 4 bases short, with 13 bases between. CDR3 in amino acids: CASIREMGTGELFF. Written as DNA, the CDR3 is TGTGCCAGCATCCGGGAGATGGGCACCGGGGAGCTGTTTTTT. Using reference TRBV2 and TRBJ2-2 for the parts outside the CDR3, the full variable domain is EPEVTQTPSHQVTQMGQEVILRCVPISNHLYFYWYRQILGQKVEFLVSFYNNEISEKSEIFDDQFSVERPDGSNFTLKIRSTKLEDSAMYFCASIREMGTGELFFGEGSRLTVL.

This chain uses TRBV29-1 with TRBJ1-3; tentatively, D is TRBD1 (6 bases). The CDR3 contains 15 residues. CDR1 is SQVTM, CDR2 ANQGSEA, per germline. The ends were cut back, 6 bases at V and 0 bases at J, with 15 bases in the middle. Written as DNA, the CDR3 is TGCAGCGTCGCGGACAGACTATCCTCTGGAAACACCATATATTTT. Its protein product is CSVADRLSSGNTIYF.

This chain joins TRBV7-9 and TRBJ1-1, with D uncertain. The CDR3 runs 15 residues. Trimming left V 2 bases short and J 1 base short, with 11 bases between. Germline-derived CDR1 and CDR2 are SEHNR and FQNEAQ (reference sequence). This CDR3 is CASSLIQRTNTEAFF. In DNA form, the CDR3 reads TGTGCCAGCAGCTTAATACAGAGGACGAACACTGAAGCTTTCTTT.

J is TRBJ1-1 and V is TRBV19, with D uncertain. V was shortened by 0 bases and J by 6 bases, with 8 bases between the two germline ends. Per the germline V gene, CDR1 is LNHDA and CDR2 is SQIVND (reference sequence). This CDR3 region has 13 residues. CDR3 region: CASSIDKRSEAFF. The DNA for the CDR3 is TGTGCCAGTAGTATAGATAAAAGGTCTGAAGCTTTCTTT.

J is TRBJ2-1 and V is TRBV28; no reliable D call. The CDR3 runs 16 residues. Between the trimmed V and J ends, which lost 4 bases and 5 bases, there was a span of 18 bases. Germline-derived CDR1 and CDR2 are MDHEN and SYDVKM. This CDR3 reads CASSSPASGPNNEQFF. CDR3 in DNA: TGTGCCAGCAGTTCCCCAGCGAGTGGGCCTAACAATGAGCAGTTCTTC. Full variable domain (rest looked up from reference TRBV28 and TRBJ2-1): DVKVTQSSRYLVKRTGEKVFLECVQDMDHENMFWYRQDPGLGLRLIYFSYDVKMKEKGDIPEGYSVSREKKERFSLILESASTNQTSMYLCASSSPASGPNNEQFFGPGTRLTVL.

The genes are TRBV19 and TRBJ1-2; the D gene is possibly TRBD1 (6 bases). The CDR3 sequence is 14 residues long. V lost 6 bases and J lost 3, with 14 bases in between. CDR1 and CDR2 from the germline V gene are LNHDA and SQIVND (reference sequence). CDR3 residues: CASSDQGMDYGYTF. The CDR3 DNA sequence: TGTGCCAGTAGCGACCAGGGGATGGACTATGGCTACACCTTC.

This chain connects TRBV5-1 to TRBJ1-2, with 8 bases matching TRBD1. The CDR3 contains 14 residues. Germline lookup yields CDR1 SGHRS and CDR2 YFSETQ. V shed 2 bases, J shed 4 bases, and the junction held 4 bases outside the gene matches. This CDR3 reads CASSFGQGSYGYTF. The CDR3 DNA is TGCGCCAGCAGCTTCGGACAGGGCAGCTATGGCTACACCTTC.

Only a few counts were recorded for this clone. The chain uses TRBV5-1 and TRBJ2-6; 8 nucleotides line up with TRBD1. The J segment lost 15 bases and the V segment lost 4 bases, leaving 6 bases of the junction unmatched. The CDR3 is made up of 12 amino acids. Looked up from germline, CDR1 is SGHRS and CDR2 is YFSETQ. The CDR3 loop is CASSSGQGTLTF. The CDR3 coding sequence is TGCGCCAGCAGCAGCGGACAGGGAACCCTGACTTTC. Supplemented by reference TRBV5-1 and TRBJ2-6, the full variable domain reads KAGVTQTPRYLIKTRGQQVTLSCSPISGHRSVSWYQQTPGQGLQFLFEYFSETQRNKGNFPGRFSGRQFSNSRSEMNVSTLELGDSALYLCASSSGQGTLTFGAGSRLTVL.

The V gene is TRBV5-4, the J gene TRBJ1-1, with D perhaps TRBD1 (5 bases). V shed 0 bases and J shed 0 bases, with 9 bases lying between them. In germline, CDR1 is SGHNT, CDR2 YYREEE (reference sequence). The CDR3 loop spans 15 amino acids. In nucleotides, the CDR3 is TGTGCCAGCAGCTTGGCTCAACAGGTGAACACTGAAGCTTTCTTT. Its protein product is CASSLAQQVNTEAFF.

The V gene is TRBV7-2, the J gene TRBJ1-3; unclear D gene. The CDR3 covers 16 residues. Trimming shortened V by 5 bases and J by 2 bases, and 16 bases separated the two germline ends. Germline V gene sequence: CDR1 SGHTA, CDR2 FQGNSA. The CDR3 DNA is TGTGCCAGCAGCCAAGGGTCGGGTCACACTGGAAACACCATATATTTT. Its protein product is CASSQGSGHTGNTIYF.

The CDR3 nucleotides read TGCGCCAGCAGCTTGGGACAGGGTACTAATACGCAGTATTTT. It translates to CASSLGQGTNTQYF. The chain joins TRBV5-1 to TRBJ2-3; 7 positions agree with TRBD1. The CDR3 is 14 amino acids. Per germline, CDR1 SGHRS and CDR2 YFSETQ. V gave up 0 bases and J gave up 7 bases; unmatched junction bases: 5.

The chain is built from TRBV6-1 and TRBJ1-5; TRBD1 matches 7 bases. The CDR3 is made up of 13 amino acids. Germline CDR1 MNHNS, CDR2 SASEGT. Trimming cost V 5 bases and J 6 bases; bases outside gene matches: 4. The CDR3 sequence: CASSSTGSQPQHF. The CDR3 bases are TGTGCCAGCAGTTCGACAGGGAGTCAGCCCCAGCATTTT.

The chain combines TRBV2 with TRBJ1-1; perhaps TRBD1 as D (6 bases). The V gene lost 6 bases and the J gene lost 5 bases, with 16 bases spanning the gap. CDR1 is SNHLY and CDR2 is FYNNEI in the germline V gene. This CDR3 has 14 residues. Here the CDR3 reads CASRARGGGTEAFF. The CDR3 region has the DNA TGTGCCAGCAGGGCCCGAGGGGGGGGTACTGAAGCTTTCTTT.

Worth noting for this clone: The sample carries other DNA sequences with the same CDR3. This rearrangement joins TRBV5-1 to TRBJ1-3, with D possibly TRBD1 on 5 matching bases. Deletions cut 1 base from V and 1 base from J, with 6 bases between. This CDR3 region has 14 residues. In germline, CDR1 is SGHRS, CDR2 YFSETQ. CDR3 in amino acids: CASSLTGSGNTIYF. In DNA form, the CDR3 reads TGCGCCAGCAGCTTGACAGGATCTGGAAACACCATATATTTT.

This clone was seen just once. The V call is TRBV4-1, the J call TRBJ1-2; no clear D. V was trimmed by 0 bases and J by 2 bases, leaving 16 bases between them. The CDR3 extends over 17 amino acids. Germline CDR1 MGHRA, CDR2 YSYEKL. The CDR3 here is CASSQDREAYYNYGYTF. As DNA, the CDR3 is TGCGCCAGCAGCCAAGATCGAGAGGCCTACTACAACTATGGCTACACCTTC.

The chain is built from TRBV7-8 and TRBJ2-5, with D possibly being TRBD1 or TRBD2 (5 bases each). Per the germline V gene, CDR1 is SGHVS and CDR2 is FQNEAQ. The CDR3 length is 13 residues. Trimming removed 7 bases at V and 4 bases at J, with 13 bases between. CDR3 amino acids: CASTRRGGETQYF. DNA for the CDR3: TGTGCCAGCACCCGGCGTGGGGGAGAGACCCAGTACTTC.

This sequence joins TRBV7-6 and TRBJ2-5, with a tentative D call TRBD2 (6 bases). Trimming left V 2 bases short and J 5 bases short, with 21 bases between. The CDR3 runs 17 residues. Looked up from germline, CDR1 is SGHVS and CDR2 is FNYEAQ. CDR3 bases: TGTGCCAGCAGCTTATCAACGTGGAGGGGTAGGAAGGAGACCCAGTACTTC. Its protein product is CASSLSTWRGRKETQYF.

This rearrangement joins TRBV9 to TRBJ2-7; TRBD2 matches at 7 bases. This CDR3 contains 18 residues. Germline V gene lookup returns CDR1 SGDLS and CDR2 YYNGEE. V lost 0 bases, J lost 7 bases, and 19 bases stayed unmatched. CDR3 in amino acids: CASSVGGRAQTQRGEQYF. DNA of the CDR3: TGTGCCAGCAGCGTAGGTGGGAGGGCCCAAACTCAAAGGGGTGAGCAGTACTTC.

V and J are TRBV4-1 and TRBJ2-5; 9 bases line up with TRBD2. Trimming cost V 5 bases and J 5 bases; bases outside gene matches: 9. This CDR3 has 15 residues. Germline CDR1 MGHRA, CDR2 YSYEKL. The CDR3 DNA follows: TGCGCCAGCAGCGCCCTAGCGGGGCCGGAGGAGACCCAGTACTTC. It encodes CASSALAGPEETQYF.

V gene TRBV19 combines with J gene TRBJ2-7; D ambiguous. The length of the CDR3 is 13 residues. Germline V lookup: CDR1 LNHDA, CDR2 SQIVND (reference sequence). Trimming took off 4 bases at V and 2 bases at J, with 9 bases between the two ends. CDR3 in DNA: TGTGCCAGTAGTACCCAGGCCGCCTACGAGCAGTACTTC. Its translation: CASSTQAAYEQYF.